The 9 T cell receptor beta chains below were found in one sample sequenced in a study of spatial heterogeneity in lung cancer. One entry per CDR3 protein results from TCRdb running MiXCR on the 5' RACE reads. The sample has some 1,200 distinct CDR3 sequences; roughly 18% are singletons. The antigens for these receptors are not known. As for time point: sample taken at primary tumor resection. Study-wide results and limits: Mutation counts in tumors were tracked by counts of expanded intratumoral alpha and beta TCRs.

Sequenced here: lung tumor tissue, sampled at surgery. The receptors originated from a male donor with early-stage non-small cell lung cancer.

This clonotype is medium-sized (0.01 to 0.1%). The rearrangement uses TRBV7-3 and TRBJ2-2; 7 nucleotides agree with TRBD2. From germline, CDR1 is SGHTA and CDR2 FQGTGA. The CDR3 spans 16 residues. V shed 4 bases and J 2 bases; nucleotides not matched to a gene: 7. The chain's CDR3 is CASSSLPGGNTGELFF. As DNA, the CDR3 is TGTGCCAGCAGCTCCCTACCGGGAGGCAACACCGGGGAGCTGTTTTTT.

This chain joins TRBV7-9 and TRBJ1-2, with D unresolved. Trimming pared 1 base from V and 4 bases from J, leaving 13 bases between. This CDR3 spans 15 amino acids. Looked up from germline, CDR1 is SEHNR and CDR2 is FQNEAQ (reference sequence). The CDR3 region has the DNA TGTGCCAGCAGCTTAGTAGTACTAGGCGGCTATGGCTACACCTTC. Translating gives CASSLVVLGGYGYTF.

In its sample, this clonotype ranks as large (0.1 to 1%). The V call is TRBV20-1, the J call TRBJ2-1; tentatively, D is TRBD2 (5 bases). Trimming pared 5 bases from V and 0 bases from J, leaving 11 bases between. Looked up from germline, CDR1 is DFQATT and CDR2 is SNEGSKA (reference sequence). The CDR3 has 14 residues. The CDR3 protein is CSAPGLSSYNEQFF. The CDR3 DNA reads as TGCAGTGCTCCCGGACTTTCCTCCTACAATGAGCAGTTCTTC.

By frequency in the sample, this clonotype is large. The chain uses TRBV9 and TRBJ1-2; 12 positions match TRBD1. CDR3 length equals 17 residues. V trimming: 2 bases; J trimming: 4 bases; junction bases outside the gene matches: 9. CDR1 is SGDLS, CDR2 YYNGEE, per germline. CDR3 sequence: CASSVGTGGARGYGYTF. In nucleotides, the CDR3 is TGTGCCAGCAGCGTTGGGACAGGGGGCGCTCGAGGCTATGGCTACACCTTC.

This clonotype is large by share. The chain has TRBV12-3 or TRBV12-4 and TRBJ2-1; 8 positions match TRBD2. The CDR3 runs to 12 residues. Germline trimming cut 11 bases from V and 6 bases from J; bases unmatched to any gene: 6. CDR3 sequence reads: CAGQRGSNEQFF. The CDR3 bases are TGTGCCGGCCAGCGGGGGAGCAATGAGCAGTTCTTC.

The chain uses TRBV30 and TRBJ2-1, with D maybe TRBD1 (5 bases). Germline lookup yields CDR1 GTSNPN and CDR2 SVGIG (reference sequence). The ends were cut back, 2 bases at V and 8 bases at J, with 7 bases in the middle. The length of the CDR3 is 11 residues. The CDR3 region is CAWSNRHEQFF. In nucleotides, the CDR3 is TGTGCCTGGAGTAACAGGCATGAGCAGTTCTTC. Using reference TRBV30 and TRBJ2-1 for the parts outside the CDR3, the full variable domain is SQTIHQWPATLVQPVGSPLSLECTVEGTSNPNLYWYRQAAGRGLQLLFYSVGIGQISSEVPQNLSASRPQDRQFILSSKKLLLSDSGFYLCAWSNRHEQFFGPGTRLTVL.

This clonotype is deemed medium-sized. This sequence joins TRBV11-2 and TRBJ1-2; the D is unclear. This CDR3 has 14 residues. Germline CDR1 and CDR2: SGHAT and FQNNGV. V shed 5 bases and J shed 7 bases, with 17 bases lying between them. This CDR3 is CASSQMGSSSGYTF. The CDR3 coding sequence is TGTGCCAGCAGCCAAATGGGGTCCTCTAGTGGCTACACCTTC.

CDR3 protein: CASSQEKPNYGYTF. The CDR3 nucleotides are TGTGCCAGCAGTCAGGAGAAACCTAACTATGGCTACACCTTC. The chain joins TRBV12-3 or TRBV12-4 to TRBJ1-2; no clear D. CDR3 length: 14 amino acids. The V gene lost 5 bases and the J gene lost 0 bases, with 10 bases spanning the gap.

This clonotype was recorded a few times. V is TRBV9 and J is TRBJ2-1; TRBD1 agrees at 8 bases. The CDR3 runs to 14 residues. Trimming removed 4 bases from V and 2 bases from J; junction bases left unmatched: 2. The germline V gene encodes CDR1 SGDLS and CDR2 YYNGEE. Here the CDR3 reads CASSQTGAYNEQFF. CDR3 bases: TGTGCCAGCAGCCAGACAGGGGCCTACAATGAGCAGTTCTTC. The full variable domain, completed using reference TRBV9 and TRBJ2-1, is DSGVTQTPKHLITATGQRVTLRCSPRSGDLSVYWYQQSLDQGLQFLIQYYNGEERAKGNILERFSAQQFPDLHSELNLSSLELGDSALYFCASSQTGAYNEQFFGPGTRLTVL.